These 10 T cell receptor beta chains were sequenced from one sample in a study of cytomegalovirus exposure and HLA in healthy donors. 60 Vbeta and 13 Jbeta primers were used in PCR. Data came from immunoSEQ multiplex PCR; TCRdb stores just in-frame clones and leaves some out. This sample carries hundreds of thousands of clones, around 90% of them seen once, and the ten largest clones take roughly 2.3%. Sequencing was performed on PBMCs. Receptor source: a woman aged 18-29 years in good health and CMV-seronegative.

The genes are TRBV6-5 and TRBJ1-1; maybe TRBD1 (5 bases). Germline assignment: CDR1 MNHEY and CDR2 SVGAGI. V was trimmed by 7 bases and J by 3 bases, leaving 18 bases between them. The CDR3 has 15 amino acids. DNA for the CDR3: TGTGCCAGCAACCAGGGAACGGAGTATTACACTGAAGCTTTCTTT. It translates to CASNQGTEYYTEAFF.

This chain links TRBV5-1 with TRBJ2-2; TRBD1 agrees at 8 bases. The length of the CDR3 is 15 residues. Trimming at V came to 6 bases and at J to 4 bases, leaving 8 bases not matched to a gene. Per the germline V gene, CDR1 is SGHRS and CDR2 is YFSETQ. The CDR3 spells CASTFSGGSTGELFF. CDR3 DNA: TGCGCCAGCACCTTCTCAGGGGGCAGCACCGGGGAGCTGTTTTTT.

This sequence joins TRBV11-2 and TRBJ2-7; 7 bases match TRBD1. The CDR3 is 15 residues long. CDR1 and CDR2 from the germline V gene are SGHAT and FQNNGV. V shed 0 bases, J shed 2 bases, and the junction held 4 bases outside the gene matches. In DNA, the CDR3 is TGTGCCAGCAGCTTAGAGCGCCAGGGGGCCTACGAGCAGTACTTC. As protein: CASSLERQGAYEQYF.

V and J are TRBV29-1 and TRBJ1-2, with a tentative D call TRBD1 (5 bases). The CDR3 length is 14 residues. With 5 bases removed from V and 6 bases from J, the gap between germline ends came to 19 bases. In germline, CDR1 is SQVTM, CDR2 ANQGSEA. The CDR3 DNA follows: TGCAGCGTTATCCAGGGAAAGAGATTGAATGGCTACACCTTC. Protein sequence: CSVIQGKRLNGYTF.

The rearrangement links TRBV6-1 to TRBJ1-1; TRBD1 matches 10 bases. Germline V CDR1 and CDR2: MNHNS, SASEGT. V shed 2 bases and J 3 bases; nucleotides not matched to a gene: 9. The CDR3 length is 17 residues. The CDR3 nucleotides are TGTGCCAGCAGTGAACTCCGTCCCGGGACAGGGGACACTGAAGCTTTCTTT. Translation gives CASSELRPGTGDTEAFF.

The chain has TRBV15 and TRBJ2-2; TRBD1 matches at 7 bases. Germline CDR1 LNHNV, CDR2 YYDKDF (reference sequence). V shed 3 bases, J shed 4 bases, and the junction held 2 bases outside the gene matches. This CDR3 contains 14 residues. CDR3 bases: TGTGCCACCAGCAGCACAGGGGCCACCGGGGAGCTGTTTTTT. Translating gives CATSSTGATGELFF.

This sequence joins TRBV5-4 and TRBJ2-3, with D maybe TRBD2 (5 bases). This CDR3 spans 13 amino acids. The V gene's germline CDR1 is SGHNT and CDR2 YYREEE (reference sequence). V dropped 2 bases and J dropped 3 bases, with 7 bases sitting between them. Here the CDR3 reads CASSFRETDTQYF. The CDR3 nucleotides read TGTGCCAGCAGCTTCCGGGAAACAGATACGCAGTATTTT.

This clone has only a few counts. The chain has TRBV27 and TRBJ1-2, with 9 bases identical to TRBD1. The V gene end was trimmed by 0 bases and the J gene end by 5 bases; junction bases not matched to a gene: 7. The CDR3 length is 16 residues. Germline lookup yields CDR1 MNHEY and CDR2 SMNVEV (reference sequence). The CDR3 loop is CASSLSASGTGYGYTF. Written as DNA, the CDR3 is TGTGCCAGCAGTTTATCCGCCTCCGGGACAGGGTATGGCTACACCTTC.

In DNA form, the CDR3 reads TGTGCCAGTGGACAGGGGGATGGGGCTAATGAAAAACTGTTTTTT. Its protein product is CASGQGDGANEKLFF. The chain recombines TRBV21-1 with TRBJ1-4; the table's D call, TRBD1, has no DNA check behind it. TRBV21-1 is marked as a pseudogene. This CDR3 is 15 amino acids long.

The rearrangement links TRBV2 to TRBJ1-2, with D maybe TRBD1 (6 bases). CDR1 and CDR2 (germline): SNHLY, FYNNEI. The CDR3 contains 17 residues. V was shortened by 2 bases and J by 6 bases, with 22 bases between the two germline ends. CDR3 nucleotide sequence: TGTGCCAGCAGTGAATGGGGTACAGCAGACACAGGGAATGGCTACACCTTC. This sequence encodes CASSEWGTADTGNGYTF.